These T cell receptor beta chains were read from a single sample in a study of primary melanoma T cells and metastatic recurrence. Profiled with immunoSEQ multiplex PCR; TCRdb holds only in-frame clones, not every one. The sample lists about 1,100 clones, roughly 86% seen once, with roughly 32% in the top ten. Sequences were obtained from melanoma tumor tissue. Every receptor here comes from a human donor with melanoma. The CDR3 runs from the conserved cysteine through the conserved F or W. A D gene is named only where the DNA matches it firmly.

J gene: TRBJ2-3; V gene: TRBV12-5; D gene: NA; CDR3 protein: CASGPGQGGSTDTQYF
J gene: TRBJ2-3; V gene: TRBV19; D gene: TRBD2; CDR3 protein: CASSPRSGIGQYF
J gene: TRBJ1-1; V gene: TRBV18; D gene: TRBD1; CDR3 protein: CASSPTGGTEAFF
J gene: TRBJ2-2; V gene: TRBV11-3; D gene: NA; CDR3 protein: CASSLDPEANTGELFF
J gene: TRBJ1-1; V gene: TRBV6-8; D gene: TRBD1; CDR3 protein: CASSPTLPRTGGTEAFF
J gene: TRBJ1-1; V gene: TRBV5-1; D gene: NA; CDR3 protein: CASSLEGGAGTEAFF
J gene: TRBJ2-7; V gene: TRBV28; D gene: NA; CDR3 protein: CASTLEGGEQYF
J gene: TRBJ2-7; V gene: TRBV29-1; D gene: TRBD2; CDR3 protein: CSASPSGRKYEQYF
J gene: TRBJ2-7; V gene: TRBV18; D gene: NA; CDR3 protein: CASSLRARGGHEQYF
J gene: TRBJ1-1; V gene: TRBV12-5; D gene: NA; CDR3 protein: CASGLSMNTEAFF